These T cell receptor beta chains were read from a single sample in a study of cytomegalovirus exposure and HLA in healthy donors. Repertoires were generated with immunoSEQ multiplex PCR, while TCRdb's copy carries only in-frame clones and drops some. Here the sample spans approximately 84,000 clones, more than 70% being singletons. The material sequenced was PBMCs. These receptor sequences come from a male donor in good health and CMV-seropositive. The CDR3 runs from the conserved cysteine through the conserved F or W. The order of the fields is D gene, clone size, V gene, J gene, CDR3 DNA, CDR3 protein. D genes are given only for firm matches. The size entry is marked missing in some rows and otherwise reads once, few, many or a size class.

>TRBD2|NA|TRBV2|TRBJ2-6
TGTGCCAGCAGTGGAAGACTAGCGGGAGGGCCTGGGGCCAACGTCCTGACTTTC
CASSGRLAGGPGANVLTF
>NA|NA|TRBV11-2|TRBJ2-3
TGTGCCAGCAGCTTACGGCGGGACACAGATACGCAGTATTTT
CASSLRRDTDTQYF
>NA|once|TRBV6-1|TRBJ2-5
TGTGCCAGCAGTGTGGGGCAGCGTACGCAAGAGACCCAGTACTTC
CASSVGQRTQETQYF
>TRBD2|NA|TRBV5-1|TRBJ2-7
TGCGCCAGCAGCACAAACCCGCTAGCGGGTCACTCCTACGAGCAGTACTTC
CASSTNPLAGHSYEQYF
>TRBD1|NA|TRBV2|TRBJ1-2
TGTGCCAGCCTCTGGGACAGGAAGTACTATGGCTACACCTTC
CASLWDRKYYGYTF
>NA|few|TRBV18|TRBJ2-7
TGTGCCAGCTCACCTTTAGGGGCCTACGAGCAGTACTTC
CASSPLGAYEQYF
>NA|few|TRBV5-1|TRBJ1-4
TGCGCCAGCAGCTTAACAGAGCCTGGGGAAAAACTGTTTTTT
CASSLTEPGEKLFF
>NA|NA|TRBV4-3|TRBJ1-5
TGCGCCAGCAGCCAAGTCTATGACCGGGGGGCGGATTTTAAGCCCCAGCATTTT
CASSQVYDRGADFKPQHF
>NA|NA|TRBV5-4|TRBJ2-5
TGTGCCAGCAGCTTGGAGGCTCCGGGACAAGAGACCCAGTACTTC
CASSLEAPGQETQYF
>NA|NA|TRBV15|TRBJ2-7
TGTGCCACCAGCAGTAGGAGCTCCTACGAGCAGTACTTC
CATSSRSSYEQYF
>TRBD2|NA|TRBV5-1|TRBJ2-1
TGCGCCAGCAGCACCGGGACTAGCACTTACAATGAGCAGTTCTTC
CASSTGTSTYNEQFF
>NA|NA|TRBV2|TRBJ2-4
TGTGCCAGCAGTGATTTCGTTAGTAGCATTCAGTACTTC
CASSDFVSSIQYF
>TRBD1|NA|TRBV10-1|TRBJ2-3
TGCGCCAGCAGTGATGCACCGGGACAGGGCACAGATACGCAGTATTTT
CASSDAPGQGTDTQYF
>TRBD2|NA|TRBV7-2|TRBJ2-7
TGTGCCAGCAGCTTAGCGGCTAGCGGGGGGGGATACGAGCAGTACTTC
CASSLAASGGGYEQYF
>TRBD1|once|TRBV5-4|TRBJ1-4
TGTGCCAGCAGCTTGAGTGCAGGGACAGGAGAAAAACTGTTTTTT
CASSLSAGTGEKLFF
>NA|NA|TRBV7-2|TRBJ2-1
TGTGCCAGCAGCTTAGGTCAGCCGACGCAGGGTGAGCAGTTCTTC
CASSLGQPTQGEQFF
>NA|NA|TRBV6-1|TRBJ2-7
TGTGCCAGCAGTGAAGGAGGGAACTACGAGCAGTACTTC
CASSEGGNYEQYF
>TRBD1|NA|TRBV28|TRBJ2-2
TGTGCCGCACAGGGGGATATCGGGGAGCTGTTTTTT
CAAQGDIGELFF
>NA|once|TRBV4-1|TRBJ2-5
TGCGCCAGCAGCGACAGCCAAGCATATGAAGAGACCCAGTACTTC
CASSDSQAYEETQYF
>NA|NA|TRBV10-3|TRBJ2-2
TGTGCCATCAGTGAGCCTGGGGGCTTCGGTACCGGGGAGCTGTTTTTT
CAISEPGGFGTGELFF
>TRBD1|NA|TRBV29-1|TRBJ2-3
TGCAGCGCCCCGGGACAGAACACAGATACGCAGTATTTT
CSAPGQNTDTQYF
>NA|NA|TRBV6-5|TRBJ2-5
TGTGCCAGCAGTGCCGACGGCGGGGCCCAGTACTTC
CASSADGGAQYF
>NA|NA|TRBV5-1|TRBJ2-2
TGCGCCAGCAGCTTGGGTTCAAGCGGGAACACCGGGGAGCTGTTTTTT
CASSLGSSGNTGELFF
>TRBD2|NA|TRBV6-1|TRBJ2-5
TGTGCCAGCAGTTTTAGCGGGAGGTTGGAGACCCAGTACTTC
CASSFSGRLETQYF